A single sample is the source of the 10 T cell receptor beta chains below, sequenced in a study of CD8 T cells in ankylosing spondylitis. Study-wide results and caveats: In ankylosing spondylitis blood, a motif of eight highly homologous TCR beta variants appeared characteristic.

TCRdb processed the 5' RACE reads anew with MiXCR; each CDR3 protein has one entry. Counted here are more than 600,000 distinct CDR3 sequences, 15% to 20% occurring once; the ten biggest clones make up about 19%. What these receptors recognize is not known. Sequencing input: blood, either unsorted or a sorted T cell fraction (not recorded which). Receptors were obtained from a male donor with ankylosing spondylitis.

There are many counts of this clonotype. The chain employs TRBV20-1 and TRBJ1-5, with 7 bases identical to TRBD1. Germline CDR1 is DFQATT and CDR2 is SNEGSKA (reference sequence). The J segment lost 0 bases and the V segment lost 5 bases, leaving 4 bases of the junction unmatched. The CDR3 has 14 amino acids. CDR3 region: CSARGQNSNQPQHF. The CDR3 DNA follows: TGCAGTGCTCGGGGACAGAATAGCAATCAGCCCCAGCATTTT.

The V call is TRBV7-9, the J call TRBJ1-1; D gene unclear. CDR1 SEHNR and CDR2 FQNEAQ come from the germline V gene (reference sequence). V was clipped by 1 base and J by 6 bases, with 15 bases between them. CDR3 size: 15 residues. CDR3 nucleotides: TGTGCCAGCAGCTTAGGTGGAGTTAAAACCTCTGAAGCTTTCTTT. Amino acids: CASSLGGVKTSEAFF.

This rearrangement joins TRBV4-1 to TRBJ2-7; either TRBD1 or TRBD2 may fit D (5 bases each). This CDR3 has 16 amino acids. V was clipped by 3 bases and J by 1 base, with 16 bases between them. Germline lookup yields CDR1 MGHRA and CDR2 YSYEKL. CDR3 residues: CASSHNSGTASYEQYF. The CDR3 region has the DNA TGCGCCAGCAGCCACAACTCCGGGACGGCATCCTACGAGCAGTACTTC.

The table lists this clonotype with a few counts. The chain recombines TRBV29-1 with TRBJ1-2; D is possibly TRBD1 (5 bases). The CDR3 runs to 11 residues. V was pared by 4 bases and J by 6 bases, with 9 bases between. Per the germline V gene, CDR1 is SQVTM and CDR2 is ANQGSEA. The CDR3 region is CSVAGLDGYTF. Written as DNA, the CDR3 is TGCAGCGTTGCAGGGTTGGATGGCTACACCTTC. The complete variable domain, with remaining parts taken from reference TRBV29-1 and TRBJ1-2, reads SAVISQKPSRDICQRGTSLTIQCQVDSQVTMMFWYRQQPGQSLTLIATANQGSEATYESGFVIDKFPISRPNLTFSTLTVSNMSPEDSSIYLCSVAGLDGYTFGSGTRLTVV.

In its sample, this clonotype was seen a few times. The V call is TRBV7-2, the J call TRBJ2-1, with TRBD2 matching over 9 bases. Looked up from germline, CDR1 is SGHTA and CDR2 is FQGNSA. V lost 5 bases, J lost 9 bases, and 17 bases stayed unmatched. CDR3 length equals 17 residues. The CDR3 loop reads CASSVGGSGSGRAEQFF. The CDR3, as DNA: TGTGCCAGCAGCGTAGGGGGTAGCGGGAGTGGAAGGGCTGAGCAGTTCTTC.

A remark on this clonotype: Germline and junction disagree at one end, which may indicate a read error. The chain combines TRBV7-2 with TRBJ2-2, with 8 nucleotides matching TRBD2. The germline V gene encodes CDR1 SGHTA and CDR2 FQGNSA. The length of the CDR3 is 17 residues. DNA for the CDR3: TGTGACAGCAGCTTAAGCCTAGCGGGTTTGGGGACCGGGGAGCTGTTTTTT. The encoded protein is CDSSLSLAGLGTGELFF.

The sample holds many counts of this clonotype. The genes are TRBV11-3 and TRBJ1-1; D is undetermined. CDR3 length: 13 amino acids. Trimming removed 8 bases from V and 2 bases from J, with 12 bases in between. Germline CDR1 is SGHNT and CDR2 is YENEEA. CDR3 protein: CASSSGINTEAFF. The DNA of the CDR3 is TGTGCCAGCTCCTCAGGCATCAACACTGAAGCTTTCTTT.

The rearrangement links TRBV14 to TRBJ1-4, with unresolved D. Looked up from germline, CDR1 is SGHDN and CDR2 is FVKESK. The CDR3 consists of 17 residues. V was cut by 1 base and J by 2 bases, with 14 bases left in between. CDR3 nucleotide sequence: TGTGCCAGCAGCCAAGGAAGCTCTCGTAGGACTAATGAAAAACTGTTTTTT. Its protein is CASSQGSSRRTNEKLFF.

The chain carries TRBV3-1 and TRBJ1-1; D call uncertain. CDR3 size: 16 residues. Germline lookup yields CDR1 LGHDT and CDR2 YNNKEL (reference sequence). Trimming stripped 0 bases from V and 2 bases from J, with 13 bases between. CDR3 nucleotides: TGTGCCAGCAGCCAAGATTCCGAACCCTTTAACACTGAAGCTTTCTTT. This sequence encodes CASSQDSEPFNTEAFF. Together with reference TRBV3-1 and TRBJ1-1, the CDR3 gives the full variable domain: DTAVSQTPKYLVTQMGNDKSIKCEQNLGHDTMYWYKQDSKKFLKIMFSYNNKELIINETVPNRFSPKSPDKAHLNLHINSLELGDSAVYFCASSQDSEPFNTEAFFGQGTRLTVV.

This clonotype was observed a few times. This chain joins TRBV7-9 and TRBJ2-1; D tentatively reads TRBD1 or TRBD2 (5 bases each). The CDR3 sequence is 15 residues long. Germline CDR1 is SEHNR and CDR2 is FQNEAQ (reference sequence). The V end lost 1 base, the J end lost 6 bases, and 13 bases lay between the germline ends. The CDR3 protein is CASSLGTTGGNEQFF. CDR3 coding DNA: TGTGCCAGCAGCTTAGGGACAACTGGGGGCAATGAGCAGTTCTTC.